This entry describes one T cell receptor (beta chain). Assay used: immunoSEQ multiplex PCR; TCRdb lists only in-frame clones, some missing. Of approximately 16,000 clones in the sample, 87% are singletons; the top ten hold 9% to 15%. This record belongs to a study of technical replicates of blood from four donors. Trimming left V 10 bases short and J 0 bases short, with 13 bases between. CDR3 size: 13 residues. Germline V gene data show CDR1 as MNHEY and CDR2 as SMNVEV (reference sequence). The source of this sequence is a human donor in good health. Material: PBMCs. The J gene is TRBJ2-7, the V gene TRBV27; tentative D call: TRBD2 (6 bases). As DNA, the CDR3 is TGTGCCATTCGGAGGGTTGGCTCCTACGAGCAGTACTTC. It specifies CAIRRVGSYEQYF.